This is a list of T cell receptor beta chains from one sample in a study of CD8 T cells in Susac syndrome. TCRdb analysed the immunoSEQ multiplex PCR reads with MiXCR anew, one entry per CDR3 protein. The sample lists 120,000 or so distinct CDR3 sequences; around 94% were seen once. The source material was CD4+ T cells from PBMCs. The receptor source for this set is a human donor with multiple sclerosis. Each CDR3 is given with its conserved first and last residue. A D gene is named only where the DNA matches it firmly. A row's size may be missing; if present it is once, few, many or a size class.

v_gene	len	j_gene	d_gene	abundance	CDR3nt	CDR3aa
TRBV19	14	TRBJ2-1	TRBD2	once	TGTGCCAGTAGTGGCGCGGGGGGGAGTTTTGAGCAGTTCTTC	CASSGAGGSFEQFF
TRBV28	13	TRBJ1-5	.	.	TGTGCCAGCAGAAGCGGGAGCAATCAGCCCCAGCATTTT	CASRSGSNQPQHF
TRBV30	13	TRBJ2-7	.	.	TGTGCCTTCACTATGGGGGGGCGAAGCGAGCAGTACTTC	CAFTMGGRSEQYF
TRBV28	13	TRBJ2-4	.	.	TGTGCCAGCAGCCACCTGGGAGTGGGCATTCAGTACTTC	CASSHLGVGIQYF
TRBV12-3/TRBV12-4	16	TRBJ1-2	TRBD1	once	TGTGCCAGCAACGAGGGAACAGGGGGCCGGAGTTATGGCTACACCTTC	CASNEGTGGRSYGYTF
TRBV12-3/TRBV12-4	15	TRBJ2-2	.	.	TGTGCCAGCAGTTTAGCGGGGCCCGACAACGGGGAGCTGTTTTTT	CASSLAGPDNGELFF
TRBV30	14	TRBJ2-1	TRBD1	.	TGTGCCTGGAGTGCGACCAAACAGGGGGAAATGGTCGGGTTC	CAWSATKQGEMVGF
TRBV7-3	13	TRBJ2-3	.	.	TGTGCCAGCAGCTATAACTGGGGAGATACGCAGTATTTT	CASSYNWGDTQYF
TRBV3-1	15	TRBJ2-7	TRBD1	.	TGTGCCAGCAGCCAAGCCGGGACAGGGTACTACGAGCAGTACTTC	CASSQAGTGYYEQYF
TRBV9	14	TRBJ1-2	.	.	TGTGCCAGCAGCCCCCCTGGGATCAACTATGGCTACACCTTC	CASSPPGINYGYTF
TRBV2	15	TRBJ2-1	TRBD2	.	TGTGCCAGCAGTGAAAAGCGGGGGGGGCACAATGAGCAGTTCTTC	CASSEKRGGHNEQFF
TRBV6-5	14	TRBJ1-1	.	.	TGTGCCAGCAGGCACAGGGTGGGTGGCACTGAAGCTTTCTTT	CASRHRVGGTEAFF
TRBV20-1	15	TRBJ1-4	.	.	TGCAGTGCTAGAGTCGTCAGGGCTCCTAATGAAAAACTGTTTTTT	CSARVVRAPNEKLFF
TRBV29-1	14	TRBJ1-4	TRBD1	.	TGCAGCGTTGAGGGGACAGCAACTAATGAAAAACTGTTTTTT	CSVEGTATNEKLFF
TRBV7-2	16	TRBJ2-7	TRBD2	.	TGTGCCAGCAGCTCCTCCGGGGGGGTCGCCTTGGGAGAGCAGTACTTC	CASSSSGGVALGEQYF
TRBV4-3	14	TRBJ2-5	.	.	TGCGCCAGCAGCACGGGACTCCACGAAGAGACCCAGTACTTC	CASSTGLHEETQYF
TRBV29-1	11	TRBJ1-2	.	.	TGCAGCGTTCTATGGAACTATGGCTACACCTTC	CSVLWNYGYTF
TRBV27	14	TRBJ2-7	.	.	TGTGCCAGCAGTTTAGGTAGAAGGGCCTACGAGCAGTACTTC	CASSLGRRAYEQYF
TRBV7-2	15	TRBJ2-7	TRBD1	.	TGTGCCAGCAGCTTTGGGGACAGGAGCTCCTACGAGCAGTACTTC	CASSFGDRSSYEQYF
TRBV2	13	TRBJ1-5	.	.	TGTGCCAGCAGTAACAGGGTCGGCCAGCCCCAGCATTTT	CASSNRVGQPQHF